The 25 T cell receptor beta chains below were found in one sample sequenced in a study of T cell changes during pregnancy in multiple sclerosis (dated by TCRdb to about 2019). The method behind the library was the immunoSEQ multiplex PCR assay. In TCRdb, the immuneACCESS table is reduced to in-frame sequences with V and J assigned. These tables do not hold every clone; where another copy was compared, an unresolved V gene accounts for under half, and the others remain unexplained. The sample data list roughly 31,000 clones, and approximately 88% of these were observed just once. Clones ranked in the top ten supply under 8% of the sample. The sequences come from CD8+ T cells from peripheral blood mononuclear cells, collected before pregnancy. The receptors were gathered from a female donor with multiple sclerosis, enrolled in a pregnancy study.

CDR3 nucleotide sequence: TGTGCCAGCACAGGGGGGAGCACTGAAGCTTTCTTT. It yields the protein CASTGGSTEAFF. The chain employs TRBV27 and TRBJ1-1, with 7 nucleotides matching TRBD1. The V segment lost 7 bases and the J segment 4 bases; nucleotides outside the gene matches: 3. In germline, CDR1 is MNHEY, CDR2 SMNVEV (reference sequence). This CDR3 comprises 12 residues.

The genes are TRBV27 and TRBJ1-1; 8 nucleotides agree with TRBD1. V lost 3 bases and J lost 5; bases outside the gene matches: 2. CDR1 MNHEY and CDR2 SMNVEV come from the germline V gene (reference sequence). This CDR3 has 13 residues. CDR3 protein: CASSLGQETEAFF. CDR3 nucleotide sequence: TGTGCCAGCAGTTTGGGACAGGAAACTGAAGCTTTCTTT.

The gene calls are TRBV28 and TRBJ2-1; D might be TRBD1 (6 bases). CDR3 length: 16 amino acids. From germline, CDR1 is MDHEN and CDR2 SYDVKM. The germline V and J ends were trimmed by 5 bases and 4 bases, with 18 bases remaining between them. The CDR3 is CASSRLPGASYNEQFF. CDR3 sequence (DNA): TGTGCCAGCAGTCGCCTCCCAGGGGCCTCGTACAATGAGCAGTTCTTC.

This clone came up once. This sequence joins TRBV7-9 and TRBJ1-1; a weak D match, TRBD1 (5 bases). V was shortened by 6 bases and J by 3 bases, with 14 bases between the two germline ends. Germline V gene data show CDR1 as SEHNR and CDR2 as FQNEAQ (reference sequence). The CDR3 loop spans 14 amino acids. CDR3 DNA: TGTGCCAGCAGGATCCTGACAGACTACACTGAAGCTTTCTTT. It translates to CASRILTDYTEAFF.

The V and J genes are TRBV29-1 and TRBJ2-7; 7 bases match TRBD1. CDR3 size: 16 residues. J was trimmed by 2 bases and V by 6 bases; bases with no gene match: 16. Germline V gives CDR1 SQVTM, CDR2 ANQGSEA. The CDR3 sequence: CSVLLLTGTATYEQYF. DNA of the CDR3: TGCAGCGTCCTCCTCCTTACCGGGACAGCGACCTACGAGCAGTACTTC.

The rearrangement links TRBV25-1 to TRBJ1-1; no firm D call. The CDR3 has 13 amino acids. Trimming left V 3 bases short and J 5 bases short, with 10 bases between. The germline V gene encodes CDR1 MGHDK and CDR2 SYGVNS. The DNA for the CDR3 is TGTGCCAGCAGTGAGGGCAGTGGGACTGAAGCTTTCTTT. This codes for CASSEGSGTEAFF.

The chain combines TRBV7-8 with TRBJ2-7, with 8 positions matching TRBD1. Germline CDR1 reads SGHVS; CDR2 reads FQNEAQ. There are 15 residues in the CDR3. V was clipped by 5 bases and J by 3 bases; unmatched bases: 9. The CDR3 loop is CASSDFRGPIYEQYF. Written as DNA, the CDR3 is TGTGCCAGCAGCGATTTCAGGGGGCCCATCTACGAGCAGTACTTC.

This chain links TRBV19 with TRBJ2-5; unclear D gene. V shed 5 bases and J shed 7 bases, with 5 bases lying between them. The CDR3 is 10 residues long. Germline V CDR1 and CDR2: LNHDA, SQIVND (reference sequence). CDR3 DNA sequence: TGTGCCAGTAGTGGAGCGACCCAGTACTTC. Translating gives CASSGATQYF.

V is TRBV30 and J is TRBJ2-1, with no clear D. CDR1 is GTSNPN and CDR2 is SVGIG in the germline V gene (reference sequence). The CDR3 loop spans 10 amino acids. CDR3 protein: CAHGYNEQFF. CDR3 in DNA: TGTGCTCACGGCTACAATGAGCAGTTCTTC.

The chain couples TRBV5-1 to TRBJ2-5; TRBD2 aligns across 9 bases. The V gene's germline CDR1 is SGHRS and CDR2 YFSETQ. Trimming removed 2 bases from V and 2 bases from J; junction bases left unmatched: 7. This CDR3 region has 16 residues. CDR3 sequence (DNA): TGCGCCAGCAGCTTAAGGCTAGCGGGGCGGCAAGAGACCCAGTACTTC. It is translated as CASSLRLAGRQETQYF.

The chain recombines TRBV2 with TRBJ1-1; 7 nucleotides match TRBD1. The junction had 10 bases not matched to a gene; V was cut back by 0 bases and J by 0 bases. The CDR3 runs to 18 residues. The germline gives CDR1 SNHLY, CDR2 FYNNEI. The CDR3 region has the DNA TGTGCCAGCAGTGAAGCTGGAGTCAAGACAGGGATGAACACTGAAGCTTTCTTT. Its translation: CASSEAGVKTGMNTEAFF.

The chain recombines TRBV7-8 with TRBJ1-4; D may be TRBD1 (6 bases). This CDR3 contains 15 residues. Germline CDR1 and CDR2: SGHVS and FQNEAQ. With 4 bases removed from V and 8 bases from J, the gap between germline ends came to 17 bases. The CDR3 sequence is CASSSIQGGLEKLFF. The CDR3 DNA is TGTGCCAGCAGCTCCATACAGGGAGGGTTGGAAAAACTGTTTTTT.

The V and J genes are TRBV5-8 and TRBJ1-1; 8 nucleotides line up with TRBD1. This CDR3 has 14 residues. J was trimmed by 1 base and V by 4 bases; bases with no gene match: 3. Germline V gene lookup returns CDR1 SGHTS and CDR2 YDEGEE. CDR3 protein: CASSDRGSNTEAFF. The CDR3 DNA reads as TGTGCCAGCAGCGACAGGGGATCGAACACTGAAGCTTTCTTT.

The genes are TRBV13 and TRBJ2-3, with unresolved D. V gave up 4 bases and J gave up 0 bases, with 11 bases separating them. The CDR3 sequence is 15 residues long. Germline V lookup: CDR1 PRHDT, CDR2 FYEKMQ (reference sequence). The DNA for the CDR3 is TGTGCCAGCAGCTCTCCCTCTATAAGCACAGATACGCAGTATTTT. Translation: CASSSPSISTDTQYF.

This chain joins TRBV6-4 and TRBJ2-1; 11 bases line up with TRBD2. Germline-derived CDR1 and CDR2 are MRHNA and SNTAGT. V lost 2 bases to trimming and J lost 5 bases; unmatched junction nucleotides: 2. CDR3 length: 15 residues. DNA of the CDR3: TGTGCCAGCAGTGACGCTAGCGGGGGGAACAATGAGCAGTTCTTC. It translates to CASSDASGGNNEQFF.

This chain connects TRBV7-9 to TRBJ1-2; TRBD1 matches 9 bases. The CDR3 contains 15 residues. V lost 4 bases to trimming and J lost 4 bases; unmatched junction nucleotides: 7. Germline CDR1 SEHNR, CDR2 FQNEAQ (reference sequence). CDR3 sequence reads: CASSSPDRGLYGYTF. CDR3 DNA sequence: TGTGCCAGCAGCTCTCCGGACAGGGGCCTCTATGGCTACACCTTC.

The genes are TRBV15 and TRBJ1-4; 10 bases are shared with TRBD1. The germline V gene encodes CDR1 LNHNV and CDR2 YYDKDF (reference sequence). This CDR3 has 15 amino acids. V was clipped by 3 bases and J by 7 bases; unmatched bases: 5. The CDR3 here is CATSRPRDRGEKLFF. In nucleotides, the CDR3 is TGTGCCACCAGCAGGCCCCGGGACAGGGGTGAAAAACTGTTTTTT.

The chain employs TRBV5-6 and TRBJ1-4; unclear D gene. The CDR3 is 13 amino acids. The V end lost 2 bases, the J end lost 8 bases, and 10 bases lay between the germline ends. Germline V CDR1 and CDR2: SGHDT, YYEEEE. In DNA, the CDR3 is TGTGCCAGCAGCTTAGAGGGCGCGGAAAAACTGTTTTTT. Its translation: CASSLEGAEKLFF. Based on the CDR3 plus reference TRBV5-6 and TRBJ1-4, the full variable domain is DAGVTQSPTHLIKTRGQQVTLRCSPKSGHDTVSWYQQALGQGPQFIFQYYEEEERQRGNFPDRFSGHQFPNYSSELNVNALLLGDSALYLCASSLEGAEKLFFGSGTQLSVL.

V and J are TRBV6-5 and TRBJ2-7, with 7 positions matching TRBD1. The CDR3 length is 14 residues. V gave up 5 bases and J gave up 3 bases; unmatched junction bases: 7. Looked up from germline, CDR1 is MNHEY and CDR2 is SVGAGI. The DNA of the CDR3 is TGTGCCAGCAGTCACAGGGGCCCCGGCTACGAGCAGTACTTC. Residues: CASSHRGPGYEQYF.

V usage is TRBV19 and J usage is TRBJ1-5; D is possibly TRBD1 (5 bases). Trimming left V 6 bases short and J 4 bases short, with 13 bases between. The CDR3 totals 14 residues. Germline CDR1 is LNHDA and CDR2 is SQIVND (reference sequence). CDR3 in DNA: TGTGCCAGTAGCAACCGGGACTGGAATCAGCCCCAGCATTTT. Protein product: CASSNRDWNQPQHF.

The chain uses TRBV7-9 and TRBJ2-5; D is uncertain. V lost 5 bases and J lost 0, with 4 bases in between. From germline, CDR1 is SEHNR and CDR2 FQNEAQ (reference sequence). The CDR3 sequence is 12 residues long. The CDR3 DNA sequence: TGTGCCAGCAGCCTTTACCAAGAGACCCAGTACTTC. This encodes CASSLYQETQYF. The full variable domain, in which reference TRBV7-9 and TRBJ2-5 provide the parts outside the CDR3, is DTGVSQNPRHKITKRGQNVTFRCDPISEHNRLYWYRQTLGQGPEFLTYFQNEAQLEKSRLLSDRFSAERPKGSFSTLEIQRTEQGDSAMYLCASSLYQETQYFGPGTRLLVL.

The chain has TRBV13 and TRBJ1-1; TRBD1 matches at 10 bases. V lost 4 bases to trimming and J lost 0 bases; unmatched junction nucleotides: 11. Germline CDR1 PRHDT, CDR2 FYEKMQ (reference sequence). This CDR3 comprises 18 residues. The CDR3 DNA is TGTGCCAGCAGCTCACTCCGGGACAGGGGAGTTTTGAACACTGAAGCTTTCTTT. Translation: CASSSLRDRGVLNTEAFF.

This chain connects TRBV6-1 to TRBJ1-3; D is unclear. The CDR3 sequence is 14 residues long. V shed 4 bases and J shed 7 bases, with 14 bases lying between them. Germline CDR1 is MNHNS and CDR2 is SASEGT. Here the CDR3 reads CASSAGPRWNTIYF. The CDR3 region has the DNA TGTGCCAGCAGTGCCGGCCCTAGATGGAACACCATATATTTT.

The chain uses TRBV15 and TRBJ2-1; TRBD2 is a possible D gene (7 bases). This CDR3 comprises 15 residues. Germline-derived CDR1 and CDR2 are LNHNV and YYDKDF (reference sequence). V was pared by 6 bases and J by 3 bases, with 15 bases between. The CDR3 is CATSLGEGDYNEQFF. The CDR3 coding sequence is TGTGCCACCAGTTTGGGGGAGGGGGACTACAATGAGCAGTTCTTC.

The J gene is TRBJ2-1, the V gene TRBV2, with D possibly being TRBD1 (6 bases). CDR1 is SNHLY, CDR2 FYNNEI, per germline. The CDR3 length is 16 residues. The V and J ends lost 1 base and 5 bases respectively, with 15 bases between them. The CDR3 spells CASSEVRSEGDNEQFF. The DNA for the CDR3 is TGTGCCAGCAGTGAAGTGCGCTCCGAGGGGGACAATGAGCAGTTCTTC. The variable domain in full, completed from reference TRBV2 and TRBJ2-1, reads EPEVTQTPSHQVTQMGQEVILRCVPISNHLYFYWYRQILGQKVEFLVSFYNNEISEKSEIFDDQFSVERPDGSNFTLKIRSTKLEDSAMYFCASSEVRSEGDNEQFFGPGTRLTVL.